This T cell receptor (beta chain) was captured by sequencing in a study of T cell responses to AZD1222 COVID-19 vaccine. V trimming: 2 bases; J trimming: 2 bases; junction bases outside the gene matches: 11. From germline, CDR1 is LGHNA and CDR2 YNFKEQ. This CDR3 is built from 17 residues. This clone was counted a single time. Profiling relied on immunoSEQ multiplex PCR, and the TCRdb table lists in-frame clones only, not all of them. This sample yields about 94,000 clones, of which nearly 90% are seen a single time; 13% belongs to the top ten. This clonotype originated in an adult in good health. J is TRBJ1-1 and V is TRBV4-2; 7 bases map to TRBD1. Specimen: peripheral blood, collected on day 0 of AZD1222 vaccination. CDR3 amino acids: CASSQLSGGGRNTEAFF. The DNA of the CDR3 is TGTGCCAGCAGCCAACTCTCAGGGGGTGGAAGAAACACTGAAGCTTTCTTT.